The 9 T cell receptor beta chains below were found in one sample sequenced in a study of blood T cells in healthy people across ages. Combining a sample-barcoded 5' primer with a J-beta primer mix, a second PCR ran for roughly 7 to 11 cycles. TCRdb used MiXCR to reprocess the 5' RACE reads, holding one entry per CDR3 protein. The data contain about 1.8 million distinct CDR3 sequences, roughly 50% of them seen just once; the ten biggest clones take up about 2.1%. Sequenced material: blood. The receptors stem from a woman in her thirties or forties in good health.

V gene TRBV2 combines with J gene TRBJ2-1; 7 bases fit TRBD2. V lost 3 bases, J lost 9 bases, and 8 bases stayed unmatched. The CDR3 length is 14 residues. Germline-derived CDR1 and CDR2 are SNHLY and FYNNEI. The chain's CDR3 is CASSEERAGPEQFF. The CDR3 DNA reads TGTGCCAGCAGTGAGGAGAGAGCGGGGCCTGAGCAGTTCTTC.

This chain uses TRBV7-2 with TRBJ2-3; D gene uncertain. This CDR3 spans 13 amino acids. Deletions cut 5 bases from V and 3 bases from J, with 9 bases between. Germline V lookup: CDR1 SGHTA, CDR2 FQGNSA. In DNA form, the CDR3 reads TGTGCCAGCAGCATAGTCAGAACAGATACGCAGTATTTT. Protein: CASSIVRTDTQYF.

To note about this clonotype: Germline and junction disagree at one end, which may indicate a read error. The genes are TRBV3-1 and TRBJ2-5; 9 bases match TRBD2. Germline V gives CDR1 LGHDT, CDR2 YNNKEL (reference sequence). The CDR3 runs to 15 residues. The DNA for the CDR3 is TGTGCCAGCAACCAACTAGCGGGCCCTCAAGGGACCCAGTACTTC. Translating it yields CASNQLAGPQGTQYF.

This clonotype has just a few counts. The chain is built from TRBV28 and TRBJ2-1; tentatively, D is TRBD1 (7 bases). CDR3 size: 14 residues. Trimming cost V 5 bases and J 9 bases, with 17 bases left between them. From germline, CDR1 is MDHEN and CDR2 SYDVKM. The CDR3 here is CASSPWIQGGEQFF. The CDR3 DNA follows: TGTGCCAGCAGTCCTTGGATCCAGGGGGGTGAGCAGTTCTTC.

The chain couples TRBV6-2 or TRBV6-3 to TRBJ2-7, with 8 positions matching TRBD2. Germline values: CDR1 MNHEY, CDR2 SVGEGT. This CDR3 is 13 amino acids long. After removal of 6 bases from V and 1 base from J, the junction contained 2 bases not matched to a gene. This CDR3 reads CASSIAGSYEQYF. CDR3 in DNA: TGTGCCAGCAGCATAGCGGGGTCCTACGAGCAGTACTTC.

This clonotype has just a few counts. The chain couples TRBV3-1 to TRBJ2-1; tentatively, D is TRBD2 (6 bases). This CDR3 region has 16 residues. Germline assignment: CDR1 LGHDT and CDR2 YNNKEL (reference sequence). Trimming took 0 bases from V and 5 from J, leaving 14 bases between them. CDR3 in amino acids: CASSQDHGGWNNEQFF. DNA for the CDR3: TGTGCCAGCAGCCAAGATCACGGGGGTTGGAACAATGAGCAGTTCTTC.

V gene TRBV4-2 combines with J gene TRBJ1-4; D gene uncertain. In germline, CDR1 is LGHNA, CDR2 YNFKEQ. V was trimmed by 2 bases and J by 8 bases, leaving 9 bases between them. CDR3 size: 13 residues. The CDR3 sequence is CASSQSLEEKLFF. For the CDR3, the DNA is TGTGCCAGCAGCCAATCCCTGGAGGAAAAACTGTTTTTT.

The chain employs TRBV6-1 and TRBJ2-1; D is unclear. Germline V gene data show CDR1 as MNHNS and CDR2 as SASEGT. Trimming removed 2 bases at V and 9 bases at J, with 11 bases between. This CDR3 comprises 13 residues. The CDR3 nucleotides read TGTGCCAGCAGTGAAATTGGACGTCGTGAGCAGTTCTTC. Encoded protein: CASSEIGRREQFF.

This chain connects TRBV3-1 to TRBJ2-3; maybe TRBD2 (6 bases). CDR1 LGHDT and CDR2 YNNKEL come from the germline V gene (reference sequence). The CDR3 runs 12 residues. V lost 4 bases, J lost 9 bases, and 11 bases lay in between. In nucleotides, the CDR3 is TGTGCCAGCAGCCTACTAGCCTCCACGCAGTATTTT. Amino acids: CASSLLASTQYF.